A selection of T cell receptor beta chains follows, all from one sample in a study of shared clonotypes between healthy human individuals. This table comes from immunoSEQ multiplex PCR, and its TCRdb copy is limited to in-frame clones, with some not included. The data show just over 2,000,000 clones, about 95% seen once. Sequenced material: naive CD8+ T cells sorted from blood. Source of these receptors: a man aged 18 to 35 in good health. CDR3s leave out the opening cysteine and the closing phenylalanine or tryptophan.

V	J	length	CDR3
TRBV28	TRBJ1-5	15	ASSHGQGILGNQPQH
TRBV7-9	TRBJ2-7	15	ASSHRGTDESSYEQY
TRBV7-6	TRBJ2-7	11	ASSRDGLSEQY
TRBV5-1	TRBJ1-1	14	ASSLNPGQLNTEAF
TRBV5-4	TRBJ2-5	11	AMGMGAGETQY
TRBV6-1	TRBJ2-7	10	ASGEIFYEQY
TRBV9	TRBJ1-3	14	ASSVEEEGSGNTIY
TRBV11-3	TRBJ1-3	13	ASSLAGVYLDTIY
TRBV25-1	TRBJ2-3	11	ASRDVGTDTQY
TRBV30	TRBJ2-3	15	AWEFGQGQARTDTQY
TRBV5-1	TRBJ2-7	12	ASSLIGTSYEQY
TRBV10-2	TRBJ2-3	12	ASNPGFSTDTQY
TRBV13	TRBJ2-7	15	ASSLGGSGRLDYEQY